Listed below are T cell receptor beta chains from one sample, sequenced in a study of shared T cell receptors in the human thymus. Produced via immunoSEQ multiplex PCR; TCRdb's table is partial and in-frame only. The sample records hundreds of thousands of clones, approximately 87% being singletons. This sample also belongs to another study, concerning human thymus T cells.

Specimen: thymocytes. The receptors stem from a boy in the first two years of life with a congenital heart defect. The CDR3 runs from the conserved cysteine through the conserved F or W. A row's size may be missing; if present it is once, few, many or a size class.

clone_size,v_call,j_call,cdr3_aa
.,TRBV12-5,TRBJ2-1,CASGLPGLAGIYNEQFF
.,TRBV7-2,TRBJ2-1,CASSLRGADGTRCRNEQFF
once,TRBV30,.,CAWSRTSGTYEQYF
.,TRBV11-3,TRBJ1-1,CASSFLVQANTEAFF
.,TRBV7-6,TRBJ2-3,CASSSILLALSTDTQYF
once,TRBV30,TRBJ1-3,CAWSVKGARVSGNTIYF
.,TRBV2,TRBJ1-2,CASSAGQRGYTF
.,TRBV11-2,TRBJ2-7,CASSSPPGTGGYEQYF
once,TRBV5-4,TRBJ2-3,CASSPDFLGGMDTQYF
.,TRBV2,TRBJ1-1,CASRDMTGGSTEAFF
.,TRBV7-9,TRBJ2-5,CASSFSPPAGQETQYF
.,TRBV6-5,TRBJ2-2,CASSYVGHNTGELFF
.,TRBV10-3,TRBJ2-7,CAISELNEQYF
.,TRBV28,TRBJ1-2,CASSFRSGAPGYTF
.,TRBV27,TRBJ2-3,CASRTLAGTSTDTQYF
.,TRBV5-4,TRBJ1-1,CASSLPQGGVLTNTEAFF
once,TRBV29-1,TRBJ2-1,CSVSGTSGTPYNEQFF
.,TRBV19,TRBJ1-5,CASSPRHPNQPQHF
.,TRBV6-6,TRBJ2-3,CASKTSGSNTDTQYF
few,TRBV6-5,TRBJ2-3,CASSSRGDKETDTQYF
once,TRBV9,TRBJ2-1,CASSVEPTHNEQFF
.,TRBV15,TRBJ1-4,CATSTSISYRGPRGEKLFF
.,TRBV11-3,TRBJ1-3,CASSLMAQRPPGNTIYF
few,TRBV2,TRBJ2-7,CASSGGQSEQYF
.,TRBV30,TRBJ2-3,CAWTIGGSPGLAGGRHSDTQYF
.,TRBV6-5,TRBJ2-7,CASSFRTGEYEQYF
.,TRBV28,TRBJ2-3,CASSRTTLPTDTQYF
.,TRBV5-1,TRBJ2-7,CASSLAGDGAYEQYF
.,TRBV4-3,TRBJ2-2,CASSQDTLAGVSGELFF
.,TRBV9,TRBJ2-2,CASSPRTSGTGELFF
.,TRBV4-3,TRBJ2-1,CASGRGGPGYNEQFF
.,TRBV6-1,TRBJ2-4,CASSEVRPEAKNIQYF
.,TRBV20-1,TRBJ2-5,CSAPLQETQYF
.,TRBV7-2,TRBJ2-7,CASSLSGAMRGRGEQYF
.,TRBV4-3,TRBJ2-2,CASSQDPGTSGKTGELFF
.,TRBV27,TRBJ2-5,CASSWEGGETQYF
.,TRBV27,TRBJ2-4,CASSDRDKKLAKNIQYF
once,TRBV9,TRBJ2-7,CASSEKGLAVPRAEQYF
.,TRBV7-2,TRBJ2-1,CASSQLAGNYNEQFF
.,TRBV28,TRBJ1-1,CASSLPLRGWTEAFF
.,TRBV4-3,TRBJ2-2,CASSQGFSGRYTGELFF
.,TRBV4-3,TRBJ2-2,CASSQWETSGRTHTGELFF
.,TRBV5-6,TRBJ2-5,CASTSLSARETQYF
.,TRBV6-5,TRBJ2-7,CASSYREGGYEQYF
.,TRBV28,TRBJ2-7,CASSWVDLSYEQYF
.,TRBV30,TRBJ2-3,CAWTWEQAREGTDTQYF
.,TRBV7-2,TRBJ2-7,CASSLGTLAGGPYEQYF
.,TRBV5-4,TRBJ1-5,CASSLGGVWVNQPQHF
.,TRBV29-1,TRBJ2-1,CSVTSGTYNEQFF
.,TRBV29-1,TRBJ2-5,CSVVRETQYF
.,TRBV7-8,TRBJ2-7,CASSLEDNTYEQYF
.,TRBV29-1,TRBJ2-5,CSVARTGDQETQYF
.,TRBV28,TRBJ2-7,CASSLGHFEQYF
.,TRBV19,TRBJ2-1,CASSAPGHSSGRPNYNEQFF
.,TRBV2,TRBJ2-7,CASSELAGGPGNEQYF
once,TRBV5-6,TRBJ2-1,CASSSPGTEGNEQFF